Reported below is one TCR beta chain. The data derive from a study of T cells in Graves' hyperthyroidism and ophthalmopathy. Germline CDR1 is SGHTA and CDR2 is FQGNSA. J was trimmed by 5 bases and V by 1 base; bases with no gene match: 3. The CDR3 is 16 residues long. Template material for amplifying TCR beta CDR3 regions consisted of RNA transcripts. In the first-round RT-PCR of the TCR CDR3, the HTBI primer set was used. MiXCR, run by TCRdb on the multiplex PCR reads, gives a single entry per CDR3 protein. The sample has roughly 300,000 distinct CDR3 sequences; less than 30% are singletons. The sample comprised blood. This TCR came from a man aged 40-55 years with Graves' hyperthyroidism that later progressed to Graves' ophthalmopathy. The chain couples TRBV7-2 to TRBJ2-5, with 14 bases that match TRBD2. The CDR3 loop reads CASSLVGLAGVETQYF. The CDR3 DNA is TGTGCCAGCAGCTTAGTGGGACTAGCGGGAGTCGAGACCCAGTACTTC.